These T cell receptor beta chains were read from a single sample in a study of T cell responses to AZD1222 COVID-19 vaccine. Assay: immunoSEQ multiplex PCR; the TCRdb copy retains only in-frame clones and omits some. The table shows around 140,000 clones, with about 92% occurring only once. Sequenced here: peripheral blood, sampled after recovery from COVID-19. Receptor source: an adult who had recovered from COVID-19. The CDR3 runs from the conserved cysteine through the conserved F or W. Each record gives: V gene, J gene, CDR3 protein.

v_call: TRBV7-7
j_call: TRBJ2-7
cdr3_aa: CASSIDRFGEQYF

v_call: TRBV15
j_call: TRBJ1-2
cdr3_aa: CATSGYGQGWLDYGYTF

v_call: TRBV27
j_call: TRBJ2-7
cdr3_aa: CASTRGLAGPYEQYF

v_call: TRBV2
j_call: TRBJ2-3
cdr3_aa: CASSRGTGGEAGVSVTQYF

v_call: TRBV30
j_call: TRBJ2-1
cdr3_aa: CACLKGTSLLDNEQFF

v_call: TRBV6-4
j_call: TRBJ2-2
cdr3_aa: CASSVGGGTGELFF

v_call: TRBV5-1
j_call: TRBJ1-5
cdr3_aa: CASSLEGGRPQHF

v_call: TRBV3-1/TRBV3-2
j_call: TRBJ1-2
cdr3_aa: CASSQIGDRVRDGYTF

v_call: TRBV4-2
j_call: TRBJ2-7
cdr3_aa: CASSQVRGGTTSYEQYF

v_call: TRBV7-8
j_call: TRBJ2-7
cdr3_aa: CASSSGLAGVAEQYF

v_call: TRBV3-1/TRBV3-2
j_call: TRBJ2-7
cdr3_aa: CASSQVGVHEQYF

v_call: TRBV10-3
j_call: TRBJ1-5
cdr3_aa: CAISDGTQGSQPQHF

v_call: TRBV28
j_call: TRBJ2-7
cdr3_aa: CASSPKGLAGTYEQYF

v_call: TRBV28
j_call: TRBJ1-6
cdr3_aa: CASSETGPEKSLHF

v_call: TRBV5-6
j_call: TRBJ2-7
cdr3_aa: CASSLEGWSSYEQYF

v_call: TRBV7-9
j_call: TRBJ1-4
cdr3_aa: CASSSMNEKLFF

v_call: TRBV28
j_call: TRBJ1-1
cdr3_aa: CASSQGQLNTEAFF

v_call: TRBV6-5
j_call: TRBJ1-1
cdr3_aa: CASRQGVNTEAFF

v_call: TRBV19
j_call: TRBJ1-6
cdr3_aa: CASSAEVNSPLHF

v_call: TRBV7-9
j_call: TRBJ2-7
cdr3_aa: CASSLGRGLVDYEQYF

v_call: TRBV5-1
j_call: TRBJ1-2
cdr3_aa: CASSLGGQLNYGYTF

v_call: TRBV19
j_call: TRBJ2-7
cdr3_aa: CASSRDETYEQYF

v_call: TRBV10-3
j_call: TRBJ2-7
cdr3_aa: CAIRDPTSSYEQYF

v_call: TRBV2
j_call: TRBJ1-2
cdr3_aa: CASSEGQGFGYTF

v_call: TRBV5-1
j_call: TRBJ1-1
cdr3_aa: CASSLLLRGPNTEAFF

v_call: TRBV11-2
j_call: TRBJ2-3
cdr3_aa: CASSLAGSSTDTQYF

v_call: TRBV3-1/TRBV3-2
j_call: TRBJ2-5
cdr3_aa: CASSQVRGKETQYF

v_call: TRBV6-6
j_call: TRBJ2-7
cdr3_aa: CASSPLAVFVYEQYF

v_call: TRBV11-3
j_call: TRBJ2-1
cdr3_aa: CASSLDGRFHNEQFF

v_call: TRBV10-3
j_call: TRBJ1-1
cdr3_aa: CAISDGPGQPAFF

v_call: TRBV10-3
j_call: TRBJ1-1
cdr3_aa: CATIDRHDTEAFF

v_call: TRBV6-1
j_call: TRBJ2-1
cdr3_aa: CASSEWRAGESPWGNEQFF

v_call: TRBV24-1
j_call: TRBJ1-5
cdr3_aa: CATSDWDRGSADFQPQHF

v_call: TRBV9
j_call: TRBJ2-1
cdr3_aa: CASPQRESSYNEQFF

v_call: TRBV2
j_call: TRBJ2-4
cdr3_aa: CASSGDLAKNIQYF

v_call: TRBV6-5
j_call: TRBJ2-7
cdr3_aa: CASTPGTALREQYF

v_call: TRBV7-3
j_call: TRBJ2-1
cdr3_aa: CASSSSSSYNEQFF

v_call: TRBV10-2
j_call: TRBJ2-7
cdr3_aa: CASSQVAGGPYEQYF

v_call: TRBV28
j_call: TRBJ2-1
cdr3_aa: CASSFGLATYNEQFF

v_call: TRBV6-5
j_call: TRBJ1-4
cdr3_aa: CASRSGDEKLFF

v_call: TRBV18
j_call: TRBJ1-3
cdr3_aa: CASSPPLGSGGNTIYF

v_call: TRBV28
j_call: TRBJ1-2
cdr3_aa: CASSGSQGVGGYTF

v_call: TRBV7-8
j_call: TRBJ2-7
cdr3_aa: CASSWDRVEEQYF